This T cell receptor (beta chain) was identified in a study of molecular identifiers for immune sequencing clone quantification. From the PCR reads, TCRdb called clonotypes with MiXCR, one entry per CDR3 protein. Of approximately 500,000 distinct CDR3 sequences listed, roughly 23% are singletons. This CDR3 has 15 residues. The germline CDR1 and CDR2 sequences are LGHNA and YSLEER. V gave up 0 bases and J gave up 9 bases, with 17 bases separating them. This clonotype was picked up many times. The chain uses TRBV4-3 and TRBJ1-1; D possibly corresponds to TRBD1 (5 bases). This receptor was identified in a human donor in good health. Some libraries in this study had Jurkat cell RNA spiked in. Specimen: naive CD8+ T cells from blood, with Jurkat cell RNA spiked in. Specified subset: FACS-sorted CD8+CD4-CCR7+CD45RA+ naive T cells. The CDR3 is CASSQDRLGGTKAFF. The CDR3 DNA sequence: TGCGCCAGCAGCCAAGATCGTTTGGGGGGGACGAAAGCTTTCTTT.